The clone carrying this T cell receptor beta chain came up many times. Its target is not known. Physicians reached a diagnosis by relying on clinical symptoms, serum thyroxine, TRAb, thyroid ultrasound and orbital computed tomography. The data belong to a study of Graves' ophthalmopathy and Graves' hyperthyroidism. Study-level points and caveats: The model flagged ophthalmopathy progression at about 68% sensitivity and under 75% specificity.

The CDR3 has 16 residues. Germline loops: CDR1 ENHRY, CDR2 SYGVKD. The ends were cut back, 3 bases at V and 5 bases at J, with 19 bases in the middle. For repertoire sequencing, the TCR beta CDR3 regions were amplified from RNA transcripts. The authors performed first-round RT-PCR with HTBI primers and then a second-round multiplex PCR. Via MiXCR, TCRdb re-called the multiplex PCR reads, giving one row per CDR3 protein. Found here are about 1.2 million distinct CDR3 sequences, roughly two fifths of them singletons; the top ten hold around 10%. The source is an adult man with Graves' hyperthyroidism. The chain joins TRBV10-3 to TRBJ2-5; D is perhaps TRBD2 (5 bases). The source material was peripheral blood or thyroid tissue (not recorded which). CDR3 region: CAISDQLGGLAETQYF. CDR3 in DNA: TGTGCCATCAGTGACCAACTGGGTGGGTTAGCGGAGACCCAGTACTTC.